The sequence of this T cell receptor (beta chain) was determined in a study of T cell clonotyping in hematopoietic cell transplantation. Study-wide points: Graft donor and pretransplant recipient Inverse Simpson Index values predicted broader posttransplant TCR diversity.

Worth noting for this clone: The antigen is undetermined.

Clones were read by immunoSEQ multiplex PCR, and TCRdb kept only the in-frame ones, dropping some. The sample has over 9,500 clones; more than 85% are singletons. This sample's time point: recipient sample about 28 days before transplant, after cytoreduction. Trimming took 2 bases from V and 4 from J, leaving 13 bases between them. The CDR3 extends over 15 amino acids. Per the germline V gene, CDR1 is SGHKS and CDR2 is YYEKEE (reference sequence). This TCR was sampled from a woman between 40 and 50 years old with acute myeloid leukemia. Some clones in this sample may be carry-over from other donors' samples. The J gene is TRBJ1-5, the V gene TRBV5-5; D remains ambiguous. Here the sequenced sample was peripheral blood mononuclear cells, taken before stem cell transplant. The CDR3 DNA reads TGTGCCAGCAGCTTATTAGGCGGATTGAATCAGCCCCAGCATTTT. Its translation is CASSLLGGLNQPQHF.